The T cell receptor (beta chain) under discussion was sequenced for a study of beta chain features in type 1 diabetes. Study results and limitations: It was among patients, rather than healthy donors, that naive, central memory and Treg TCRB repertoires appeared more similar.

Since all of the isolated RNA was reverse transcribed, expressed TCRB transcripts were what got sequenced. TCRdb's copy holds only in-frame clones and misses some; the assay was immunoSEQ multiplex PCR. The table has about 930,000 clones, about a sixth seen once. Sorted populations all exceeded 95% purity. Trimming at V came to 6 bases and at J to 5 bases, leaving 15 bases not matched to a gene. This CDR3 spans 16 amino acids. Germline V gene data show CDR1 as SGHTA and CDR2 as FQGTGA. Comment on this clone: As yet, its antigen is unknown.

The sequenced sample was naive CD4+ T cells from blood. V is TRBV7-3 and J is TRBJ2-7; 8 nucleotides align to TRBD2. This sequence was found in a woman aged 18-30 years in good health. CDR3 bases: TGTGCCAGCAGTCGCCTCGGCAGCGGGAGTGTCCACGAGCAGTACTTC. Translating it yields CASSRLGSGSVHEQYF. The full variable domain, with the rest looked up from reference TRBV7-3 and TRBJ2-7, is GAGVSQTPSNKVTEKGKYVELRCDPISGHTALYWYRQSLGQGPEFLIYFQGTGAADDSGLPNDRFFAVRPEGSVSTLKIQRTERGDSAVYLCASSRLGSGSVHEQYFGPGTRLTVT.